The 8 T cell receptor beta chains in this list originate from one sample, sequenced in a study of cytomegalovirus exposure and HLA in healthy donors. PCR amplification relied on 60 Vbeta primers (plus 13 Jbeta primers). Sequencing used immunoSEQ multiplex PCR; TCRdb keeps in-frame clones, though not all of them. Among fewer than 150,000 clones listed, 15% to 17% were seen once. The sample was PBMCs. These TCRs come from a woman aged 18-29 years in good health and CMV-seronegative.

This clone turned up a few times. The chain recombines TRBV4-3 with TRBJ1-5, with D tentatively TRBD1 (6 bases). Germline CDR1 LGHNA, CDR2 YSLEER. V was cut by 0 bases and J by 6 bases, with 15 bases left in between. The CDR3 contains 16 residues. Here the CDR3 reads CASSQDRGTGGQPQHF. CDR3 nucleotides: TGCGCCAGCAGCCAAGATAGGGGGACGGGGGGTCAGCCCCAGCATTTT.

This chain links TRBV7-3 with TRBJ1-2, with 7 bases that match TRBD1. After removal of 3 bases from V and 6 bases from J, the junction contained 4 bases not matched to a gene. The CDR3 has 13 residues. Germline V gene lookup returns CDR1 SGHTA and CDR2 FQGTGA. The CDR3 sequence is CASSFRQGDGYTF. The CDR3 DNA follows: TGTGCCAGCAGCTTCCGACAGGGTGATGGCTACACCTTC.

The rearrangement links TRBV2 to TRBJ1-2; 8 bases match TRBD1. The CDR3 runs 14 residues. The V and J ends lost 4 bases and 4 bases, in that order; junction bases with no gene match: 5. CDR1 and CDR2 from the germline V gene are SNHLY and FYNNEI. In DNA form, the CDR3 reads TGTGCCAGCAGTGGGGACAGGATTTTCTATGGCTACACCTTC. This codes for CASSGDRIFYGYTF.

This chain joins TRBV6-6 and TRBJ1-4, with 7 bases fitting TRBD1. The CDR3 totals 14 residues. Trimming took 4 bases from V and 5 from J; bases not matched to a gene: 4. Germline CDR1 MNHNY, CDR2 SVGAGI (reference sequence). The CDR3 protein is CASSSTGINEKLFF. In nucleotides, the CDR3 is TGTGCCAGCAGTTCGACAGGGATAAATGAAAAACTGTTTTTT.

This clone was recorded a few times. The chain recombines TRBV4-1 with TRBJ1-5, with 12 bases fitting TRBD1. Germline CDR1 and CDR2: MGHRA and YSYEKL. J lost 5 bases, V lost 0 bases, and 2 bases had no gene match. CDR3 size: 16 residues. CDR3 DNA: TGCGCCAGCAGCCAAGACGGGACAGGGGGCTATCAGCCCCAGCATTTT. This sequence encodes CASSQDGTGGYQPQHF.

V gene TRBV30 combines with J gene TRBJ2-7; D call uncertain. V lost 2 bases and J lost 9, with 14 bases in between. From germline, CDR1 is GTSNPN and CDR2 SVGIG (reference sequence). There are 12 residues in the CDR3. DNA of the CDR3: TGTGCCTGGAGTCCTTCCGATGGCGGGCAGTACTTC. Translation gives CAWSPSDGGQYF.

This clone was counted a few times. This chain uses TRBV5-1 with TRBJ2-1; 9 bases align to TRBD2. Germline loops: CDR1 SGHRS, CDR2 YFSETQ. The CDR3 is made up of 16 amino acids. Germline trimming cut 0 bases from V and 2 bases from J; bases unmatched to any gene: 3. The CDR3 protein is CASSLGGGRAYNEQFF. In DNA form, the CDR3 reads TGCGCCAGCAGCTTGGGGGGCGGGAGGGCCTACAATGAGCAGTTCTTC.

The chain combines TRBV5-4 with TRBJ2-3; D remains ambiguous. CDR1 is SGHNT, CDR2 YYREEE, per germline (reference sequence). Trimming left V 0 bases short and J 1 base short, with 6 bases between. The CDR3 contains 14 residues. CDR3 sequence (DNA): TGTGCCAGCAGCTTGGATACTGGCACAGATACGCAGTATTTT. Protein product: CASSLDTGTDTQYF.